Here is one T cell receptor (beta chain) with its context. Its specificity is not known. Looked up from germline, CDR1 is SGHTA and CDR2 is FQGNSA. After removal of 4 bases from V and 5 bases from J, the junction contained 12 bases not matched to a gene. This CDR3 comprises 16 residues. Though nominally healthy at sampling, donors likely had unrecorded immune exposures. A multiplex PCR was run with 60 Vbeta primers and 13 Jbeta primers. Only in-frame clones appear in the TCRdb table, and some are missing; sequencing was by immunoSEQ multiplex PCR. Here the sample table reports 90,000 to 130,000 clones. The entry originates in a study of cytomegalovirus exposure and HLA in healthy donors. Points from the study as a whole: In an earlier analysis, productive rearrangement rates for most beta V segments clustered near 90% or 30%. What was likely a sequencing artifact was a cluster of highly shared sequence variants.

The rearrangement joins TRBV7-2 to TRBJ2-3, with 7 bases fitting TRBD2. The sample taken for sequencing was PBMCs. This clonotype originated in a man younger than 40 in good health and CMV-seronegative. The CDR3 sequence is CASSSRLGGDGDTQYF. The CDR3, as DNA: TGTGCCAGCAGCTCACGGTTGGGGGGGGACGGAGATACGCAGTATTTT.